Each of the 15 T cell receptor beta chains below was sequenced from the same sample in a study of cytomegalovirus exposure and HLA in healthy donors. Researchers ran the PCR with 60 Vbeta and 13 Jbeta primers. Clones were sequenced by immunoSEQ multiplex PCR, and TCRdb holds only the in-frame ones, with some missing. This sample has tens of thousands of clones, with roughly 80% found just once. Sequencing was carried out using PBMCs. Every receptor here comes from a girl aged 2-10 years in good health and CMV-seropositive.

This clone occurred once. The chain recombines TRBV28 with TRBJ2-5; 8 positions agree with TRBD1. Trimming cost V 6 bases and J 5 bases; bases outside gene matches: 5. The CDR3 spans 13 residues. Germline V gene lookup returns CDR1 MDHEN and CDR2 SYDVKM. The DNA for the CDR3 is TGTGCCAGCAGCACCTCAGGGGGCGAGACCCAGTACTTC. Translating gives CASSTSGGETQYF.

V usage is TRBV5-1 and J usage is TRBJ1-1; D is uncertain. CDR3 length: 15 amino acids. V was cut by 0 bases and J by 1 base, with 10 bases left in between. Germline values: CDR1 SGHRS, CDR2 YFSETQ. For the CDR3, the DNA is TGCGCCAGCAGCTTGGGATCTGCAGGGAACACTGAAGCTTTCTTT. The encoded protein is CASSLGSAGNTEAFF. The whole variable domain, filled in from reference TRBV5-1 and TRBJ1-1, reads KAGVTQTPRYLIKTRGQQVTLSCSPISGHRSVSWYQQTPGQGLQFLFEYFSETQRNKGNFPGRFSGRQFSNSRSEMNVSTLELGDSALYLCASSLGSAGNTEAFFGQGTRLTVV.

The chain employs TRBV28 and TRBJ1-2; TRBD1 matches at 8 bases. Germline V gene sequence: CDR1 MDHEN, CDR2 SYDVKM. The CDR3 consists of 12 residues. The junction had 5 bases not matched to a gene; V was cut back by 6 bases and J by 8 bases. CDR3 nucleotide sequence: TGTGCCAGCAGGGGAACAGGGGGAGGCTACACCTTC. This gives the protein CASRGTGGGYTF.

The chain is built from TRBV4-3 and TRBJ1-1; 7 bases agree with TRBD1. Losses at the gene ends were 5 bases for V and 1 base for J; bases not matched to a gene: 1. Germline CDR1 reads LGHNA; CDR2 reads YSLEER. The CDR3 has 13 residues. The CDR3 DNA sequence: TGCGCCAGCAGCTGGACAGGGAACACTGAAGCTTTCTTT. Protein sequence: CASSWTGNTEAFF.

This clone was seen a handful of times. The CDR3 DNA sequence: TGTGCCAGCAGTCAAGGACAGGGAATGTGGAACACTGAAGCTTTCTTT. Its protein product is CASSQGQGMWNTEAFF. The V gene is TRBV27, the J gene TRBJ1-1; 8 bases are a match to TRBD1. Germline lookup yields CDR1 MNHEY and CDR2 SMNVEV (reference sequence). This CDR3 spans 16 amino acids. J was trimmed by 1 base and V by 5 bases; bases with no gene match: 9.

The chain is built from TRBV5-1 and TRBJ1-1, with 7 bases that match TRBD1. This CDR3 region has 13 residues. Germline trimming cut 8 bases from V and 3 bases from J; bases unmatched to any gene: 7. Germline CDR1 is SGHRS and CDR2 is YFSETQ. The CDR3 loop is CASKGQDDTEAFF. CDR3 nucleotides: TGCGCCAGTAAAGGACAGGATGACACTGAAGCTTTCTTT.

This sequence joins TRBV4-1 and TRBJ2-5, with TRBD2 matching over 11 bases. The germline gives CDR1 MGHRA, CDR2 YSYEKL. CDR3 length equals 21 residues. V trimming: 0 bases; J trimming: 5 bases; junction bases outside the gene matches: 20. This chain's CDR3 is CASSQEGAAASGRSSWETQYF. The CDR3 DNA sequence: TGCGCCAGCAGCCAAGAGGGCGCTGCTGCTAGCGGGAGGTCGTCTTGGGAGACCCAGTACTTC.

This chain joins TRBV10-3 and TRBJ2-1; TRBD2 might be the D (5 bases). The germline V and J ends were trimmed by 4 bases and 7 bases, with 8 bases remaining between them. Germline assignment: CDR1 ENHRY and CDR2 SYGVKD. The CDR3 extends over 12 amino acids. For the CDR3, the DNA is TGTGCCATCAGTGGGACTTCTAATGAGCAGTTCTTC. Encoded protein: CAISGTSNEQFF.

The gene calls are TRBV19 and TRBJ2-5; 11 bases match TRBD2. Per germline, CDR1 LNHDA and CDR2 SQIVND (reference sequence). This CDR3 comprises 15 residues. V shed 5 bases, J shed 4 bases, and the junction held 6 bases outside the gene matches. CDR3 sequence: CASSSLAGEGETQYF. For the CDR3, the DNA is TGTGCCAGTAGTTCACTAGCGGGAGAGGGAGAGACCCAGTACTTC. The variable domain in full, completed from reference TRBV19 and TRBJ2-5, reads DGGITQSPKYLFRKEGQNVTLSCEQNLNHDAMYWYRQDPGQGLRLIYYSQIVNDFQKGDIAEGYSVSREKKESFPLTVTSAQKNPTAFYLCASSSLAGEGETQYFGPGTRLLVL.

The chain links TRBV28 to TRBJ2-1; 13 bases are shared with TRBD2. Per germline, CDR1 MDHEN and CDR2 SYDVKM. Germline trimming cut 2 bases from V and 6 bases from J; bases unmatched to any gene: 4. This CDR3 region has 16 residues. This chain's CDR3 is CASSLQTSGGFNEQFF. CDR3 DNA sequence: TGTGCCAGCAGTTTACAGACTAGCGGGGGGTTCAATGAGCAGTTCTTC.

The genes are TRBV7-2 and TRBJ1-2; 8 bases are a match to TRBD1. Germline V gene data show CDR1 as SGHTA and CDR2 as FQGNSA. The J segment lost 3 bases and the V segment lost 5 bases, leaving 5 bases of the junction unmatched. CDR3 length: 14 amino acids. CDR3 in DNA: TGTGCCAGCAGCCTCAGGGGGCCGGACTATGGCTACACCTTC. Translating it yields CASSLRGPDYGYTF.

V usage is TRBV2 and J usage is TRBJ2-7; D perhaps matches TRBD1 (6 bases). The CDR3 length is 12 residues. Trimming pared 4 bases from V and 4 bases from J, leaving 8 bases between. CDR1 is SNHLY and CDR2 is FYNNEI in the germline V gene. The CDR3 loop is CASSAQGYEQYF. In DNA form, the CDR3 reads TGTGCCAGCAGTGCACAGGGTTACGAGCAGTACTTC.

The chain couples TRBV10-3 to TRBJ1-5, with D possibly being TRBD1 (5 bases). The CDR3 is made up of 15 amino acids. Per the germline V gene, CDR1 is ENHRY and CDR2 is SYGVKD. Trimming pared 4 bases from V and 1 base from J, leaving 11 bases between. The CDR3 here is CAISVGAGSNQPQHF. The CDR3 nucleotides are TGTGCCATCAGTGTAGGGGCTGGGAGCAATCAGCCCCAGCATTTT.

The V gene is TRBV29-1, the J gene TRBJ2-2; D not resolved. V gave up 3 bases and J gave up 8 bases, with 16 bases separating them. Per germline, CDR1 SQVTM and CDR2 ANQGSEA. CDR3 size: 14 residues. CDR3 nucleotides: TGCAGCGTTGATACGCCTAGTTATTCAGGGGAGCTGTTTTTT. Translated, it gives CSVDTPSYSGELFF.

This rearrangement joins TRBV27 to TRBJ1-1, with 7 bases identical to TRBD1. V gave up 7 bases and J gave up 1 base; unmatched junction bases: 21. Germline CDR1 and CDR2: MNHEY and SMNVEV (reference sequence). The CDR3 has 19 residues. CDR3 DNA: TGTGCCAGCAATATTATCTCCCCTCGAAACAGGGGTAAGAACACTGAAGCTTTCTTT. It translates to CASNIISPRNRGKNTEAFF.